This T cell receptor (beta chain) stems from a study of neurological immune-mediated disorders. Each CDR3 protein is one row after TCRdb ran MiXCR on the 5' RACE reads. The table lists around 130,000 distinct CDR3 sequences, about 3.2% of them singletons. J lost 7 bases, V lost 4 bases, and 11 bases had no gene match. This CDR3 is 16 amino acids long. This clonotype was seen many times. The sequencing input was PBMCs. V is TRBV12-3 or TRBV12-4 and J is TRBJ2-3; TRBD2 aligns across 10 bases. The receptor was derived from a woman in her 30s with multiple sclerosis. The CDR3 DNA follows: TGTGCCAGCAGTTCCCGGGGTAGCGGGAGGTCATATACGCAGTATTTT. Its translation is CASSSRGSGRSYTQYF.